Included here is one T cell receptor beta chain sequence, with context. Antigen specificity is unknown. This record comes from a study of lymphopenia after photon versus proton radiotherapy. The method was immunoSEQ multiplex PCR; TCRdb's version includes in-frame clones alone and lacks a portion of them. The sample carries about 55,000 clones, about four fifths recorded once. Study observations and caveats: Photon-treated patients lost naive T cells and TCR diversity; proton-treated stayed stable. A bigger post-nadir fall in TCR diversity correlated inversely with survival time in deceased patients. Better survival with proton therapy was suggested as possible, not demonstrated. After the lymphocyte nadir, photon-treated repertoires showed oligoclonal expansion, especially of CD8+ Temra cells.

Trimming left V 8 bases short and J 9 bases short, with 23 bases between. CDR3 size: 15 residues. Germline V gene data show CDR1 as MDHEN and CDR2 as SYDVKM. The chain couples TRBV28 to TRBJ1-5; D may be TRBD1 (5 bases). The TCR originated in a man between 60 and 75 years old with pancreatic cancer. The specimen was peripheral blood, collected from a patient treated with proton-based radiotherapy. CDR3 in amino acids: CASHQSGPISSPQHF. CDR3 bases: TGTGCCAGCCACCAATCGGGACCTATTTCTTCGCCCCAGCATTTT.